The 20 T cell receptor beta chains below come from one sample, sequenced in a study of T cell repertoires in cytomegalovirus infection. TCRdb re-analysed the reads in MiXCR, keeping a single row per CDR3 protein. The data contain more than 350,000 distinct CDR3 sequences, roughly 30% of them singletons. Sequenced sample: PBMCs. Source of these receptors: a human donor in good health (CMV status not recorded). Some clones in this sample may be carry-over from other donors' samples.

This clonotype was found a few times. The chain recombines TRBV2 with TRBJ2-3; TRBD1 is a possible D gene (6 bases). The CDR3 has 16 residues. The V gene's germline CDR1 is SNHLY and CDR2 FYNNEI. The V gene lost 7 bases and the J gene lost 2 bases, with 19 bases spanning the gap. CDR3 DNA sequence: TGTGCCAGCACCTCGGGACACAGTTCCCCCACAGATACGCAGTATTTT. It translates to CASTSGHSSPTDTQYF.

This chain uses TRBV4-1 with TRBJ2-1; the D call may be TRBD1 or TRBD2 (5 bases each). Germline CDR1 and CDR2: MGHRA and YSYEKL. This CDR3 has 17 residues. Between the trimmed V and J ends, which lost 2 bases and 0 bases, there was a span of 14 bases. DNA for the CDR3: TGCGCCAGCAGCCAATCCAGCAGGGACCTCTCCTACAATGAGCAGTTCTTC. As protein: CASSQSSRDLSYNEQFF.

This chain uses TRBV7-9 with TRBJ2-5, with 8 bases that match TRBD1. Per the germline V gene, CDR1 is SEHNR and CDR2 is FQNEAQ (reference sequence). The CDR3 contains 14 residues. V lost 5 bases, J lost 4 bases, and 6 bases stayed unmatched. The DNA of the CDR3 is TGTGCCAGCAGCCGGACAGGGCGGGCAGAGACCCAGTACTTC. Translated, it gives CASSRTGRAETQYF.

This clonotype has more than one count but fewer than ten. The chain couples TRBV4-1 to TRBJ2-5; D remains ambiguous. Germline V lookup: CDR1 MGHRA, CDR2 YSYEKL. The CDR3 has 13 amino acids. Trimming cost V 6 bases and J 1 base, with 9 bases left between them. The CDR3 spells CASSGPLQETQYF. The CDR3 nucleotides read TGCGCCAGCAGTGGGCCCCTCCAAGAGACCCAGTACTTC.

J is TRBJ2-7 and V is TRBV4-1; the D gene is possibly TRBD2 (5 bases). V was trimmed by 4 bases and J by 3 bases, leaving 13 bases between them. Per the germline V gene, CDR1 is MGHRA and CDR2 is YSYEKL. The CDR3 runs 14 residues. The CDR3 region has the DNA TGCGCCAGCAGCCCAGACCCAGACTACTACGAGCAGTACTTC. Amino acid sequence: CASSPDPDYYEQYF.

A remark on this clonotype: A single base separates this from a much larger clone, so it may be a read error. The CDR3 end shows no conserved phenylalanine or tryptophan, and so a read error is likely. The chain joins TRBV12-3 or TRBV12-4 to TRBJ2-5; no clear D gene. Trimming shortened V by 3 bases and J by 4 bases, and 6 bases separated the two germline ends. There are 12 residues in the CDR3. In DNA, the CDR3 is TGTGCCAGCAGTTTTGTTGGAGAGACCCAGTACATC. It codes for CASSFVGETQYI.

The genes are TRBV29-1 and TRBJ1-4; D is unclear. The CDR3 runs 14 residues. V was clipped by 6 bases and J by 0 bases, with 11 bases between them. The V gene's germline CDR1 is SQVTM and CDR2 ANQGSEA. CDR3 nucleotides: TGCAGCGTGCGCGGAGGGACAACTAATGAAAAACTGTTTTTT. Amino acids: CSVRGGTTNEKLFF.

This clonotype showed up just a few times. This chain uses TRBV19 with TRBJ2-6; maybe TRBD1 (6 bases). This CDR3 contains 17 residues. Trimming took 0 bases from V and 2 from J, leaving 11 bases between them. Germline CDR1 is LNHDA and CDR2 is SQIVND (reference sequence). CDR3 residues: CASSIDPRGPGANVLTF. The CDR3 nucleotides are TGTGCCAGTAGTATAGATCCCAGGGGACCTGGGGCCAACGTCCTGACTTTC.

This clonotype was seen a few times. This rearrangement joins TRBV12-3 or TRBV12-4 to TRBJ2-3; D gene uncertain. The CDR3 is 12 residues long. Trimming removed 2 bases at V and 6 bases at J, with 6 bases between. CDR3 sequence: CASSLRHDTQYF. The CDR3 DNA follows: TGTGCCAGCAGTTTACGCCATGATACGCAGTATTTT.

CDR3 DNA: TGTGCCAGCAGCTCAATCAGGGATTCCGGGGAGCTGTTTTTT. Residues: CASSSIRDSGELFF. The chain recombines TRBV11-2 with TRBJ2-2, with D maybe TRBD1 (5 bases). The V end lost 4 bases, the J end lost 6 bases, and 12 bases lay between the germline ends. The CDR3 is 14 residues long. CDR1 is SGHAT, CDR2 FQNNGV, per germline.

This clonotype was picked up a small number of times. The junction and the germline gene differ at one end; a read error may be behind it. The V and J genes are TRBV4-2 and TRBJ1-6; no firm D call. The CDR3 has 15 amino acids. CDR1 is LGHNA, CDR2 YNFKEQ, per germline. The CDR3, as DNA: TGTGCCAGCAGCCAAGCGGGCTCCAATAATTCACCCCTCCACTTT. Protein sequence: CASSQAGSNNSPLHF.

The table lists this clonotype with a few counts. This sequence joins TRBV7-6 and TRBJ2-5; 8 bases align to TRBD2. This CDR3 spans 14 amino acids. The V gene end was trimmed by 3 bases and the J gene end by 4 bases; junction bases not matched to a gene: 4. Germline values: CDR1 SGHVS, CDR2 FNYEAQ. This chain's CDR3 is CASSLGTSGETQYF. Written as DNA, the CDR3 is TGTGCCAGCAGCTTGGGCACTAGCGGAGAGACCCAGTACTTC. Full variable domain (remainder filled in from reference TRBV7-6 and TRBJ2-5): GAGVSQSPRYKVTKRGQDVALRCDPISGHVSLYWYRQALGQGPEFLTYFNYEAQQDKSGLPNDRFSAERPEGSISTLTIQRTEQRDSAMYRCASSLGTSGETQYFGPGTRLLVL.

Comments on this clonotype: A junction end diverges from the germline sequence, so it may reflect a read error. This chain connects TRBV4-1 to TRBJ2-2; 8 nucleotides match TRBD2. CDR3 length: 17 amino acids. Germline V CDR1 and CDR2: MGHRA, YSYEKL. The CDR3: CASSRDGSGGADGELYF. DNA of the CDR3: TGCGCCAGCAGCCGGGACGGGAGCGGGGGTGCCGACGGGGAGCTGTATTTT.

V gene TRBV20-1 combines with J gene TRBJ2-7; 9 bases agree with TRBD2. V shed 6 bases, J shed 3 bases, and the junction held 12 bases outside the gene matches. In germline, CDR1 is DFQATT, CDR2 SNEGSKA (reference sequence). This CDR3 spans 15 amino acids. This CDR3 is CSAPRAGGNLYEQYF. CDR3 nucleotides: TGCAGTGCCCCTAGAGCGGGGGGCAATCTCTACGAGCAGTACTTC.

This chain joins TRBV29-1 and TRBJ1-1; D uncertain. This CDR3 is 13 amino acids long. Germline CDR1 is SQVTM and CDR2 is ANQGSEA. Trimming pared 3 bases from V and 2 bases from J, leaving 10 bases between. This CDR3 is CSVEKGKNTEAFF. The CDR3 nucleotides read TGCAGCGTTGAGAAGGGAAAAAACACTGAAGCTTTCTTT.

Details on this clonotype: The junction departs from germline at one end; a sequencing error may be responsible. The V gene is TRBV7-2, the J gene TRBJ1-1; the D gene is possibly TRBD1 (5 bases). Germline V CDR1 and CDR2: SGHTA, FQGNSA. This CDR3 is 12 amino acids long. The CDR3 loop reads CDSSQGTTVTFF. CDR3 DNA: TGTGACAGCAGCCAAGGGACCACGGTAACTTTCTTT.

This clonotype was seen a few times. The chain carries TRBV4-2 and TRBJ1-2, with TRBD1 matching 8 bases. With 1 base clipped from V and 4 bases from J, the junction kept 8 bases outside the gene matches. The CDR3 extends over 16 amino acids. Germline CDR1 LGHNA, CDR2 YNFKEQ. The CDR3 sequence: CASSQAQTGASYGYTF. DNA of the CDR3: TGTGCCAGCAGCCAAGCTCAGACAGGGGCCTCCTATGGCTACACCTTC.

This chain connects TRBV28 to TRBJ2-7; the D is unclear. The CDR3 has 12 residues. Per the germline V gene, CDR1 is MDHEN and CDR2 is SYDVKM. V was trimmed by 6 bases and J by 4 bases, leaving 10 bases between them. The CDR3 bases are TGTGCCAGCAGCCTGTCCTTATACGAGCAGTACTTC. Protein: CASSLSLYEQYF. The full variable domain, in which reference TRBV28 and TRBJ2-7 provide the parts outside the CDR3, is DVKVTQSSRYLVKRTGEKVFLECVQDMDHENMFWYRQDPGLGLRLIYFSYDVKMKEKGDIPEGYSVSREKKERFSLILESASTNQTSMYLCASSLSLYEQYFGPGTRLTVT.

This clonotype was seen many times. The V and J genes are TRBV7-2 and TRBJ2-3; 7 nucleotides line up with TRBD1. Germline lookup yields CDR1 SGHTA and CDR2 FQGNSA. The V segment lost 5 bases and the J segment 6 bases; nucleotides outside the gene matches: 5. The CDR3 sequence is 13 residues long. The DNA for the CDR3 is TGTGCCAGCAGCCAATCGACAGGGGATACGCAGTATTTT. Translation: CASSQSTGDTQYF.

The chain employs TRBV29-1 and TRBJ1-1; TRBD1 aligns across 7 bases. CDR1 and CDR2 (germline): SQVTM, ANQGSEA. The CDR3 covers 13 residues. J gave up 8 bases and V 7 bases, and 13 bases lay outside the gene matches. The CDR3 DNA reads as TGCAGCGCCTTCGGACAGGACCGAACCGAAGCTTTCTTT. Its protein product is CSAFGQDRTEAFF. The full variable domain, with the rest looked up from reference TRBV29-1 and TRBJ1-1, is SAVISQKPSRDICQRGTSLTIQCQVDSQVTMMFWYRQQPGQSLTLIATANQGSEATYESGFVIDKFPISRPNLTFSTLTVSNMSPEDSSIYLCSAFGQDRTEAFFGQGTRLTVV.